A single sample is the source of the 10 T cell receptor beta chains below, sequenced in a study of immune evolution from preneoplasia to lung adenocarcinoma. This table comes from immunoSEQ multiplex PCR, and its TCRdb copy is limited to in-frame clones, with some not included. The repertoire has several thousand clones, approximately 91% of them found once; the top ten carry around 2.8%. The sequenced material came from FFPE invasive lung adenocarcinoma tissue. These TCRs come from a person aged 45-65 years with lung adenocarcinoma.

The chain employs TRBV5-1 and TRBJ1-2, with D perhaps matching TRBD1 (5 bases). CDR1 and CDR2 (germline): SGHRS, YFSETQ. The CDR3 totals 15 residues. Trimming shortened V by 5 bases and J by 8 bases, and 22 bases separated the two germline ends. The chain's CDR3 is CASRPRHDSGGGYTF. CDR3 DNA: TGCGCCAGCAGGCCTAGACATGACAGTGGCGGCGGCTACACCTTC.

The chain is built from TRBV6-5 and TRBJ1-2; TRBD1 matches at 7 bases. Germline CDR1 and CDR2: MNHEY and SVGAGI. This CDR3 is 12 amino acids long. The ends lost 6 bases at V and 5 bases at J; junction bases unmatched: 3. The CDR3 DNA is TGTGCCAGCAGAGACAGGGAGTATGGCTACACCTTC. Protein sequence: CASRDREYGYTF.

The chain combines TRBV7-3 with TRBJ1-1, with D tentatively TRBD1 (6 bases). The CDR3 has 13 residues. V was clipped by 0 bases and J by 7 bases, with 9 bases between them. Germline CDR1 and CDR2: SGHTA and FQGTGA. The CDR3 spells CASSLTKGGEAFF. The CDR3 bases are TGTGCCAGCAGCTTAACGAAGGGGGGTGAAGCTTTCTTT.

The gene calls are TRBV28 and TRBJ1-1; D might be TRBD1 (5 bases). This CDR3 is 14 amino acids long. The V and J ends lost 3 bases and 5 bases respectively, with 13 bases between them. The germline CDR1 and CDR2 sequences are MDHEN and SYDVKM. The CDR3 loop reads CASSLAGATTEAFF. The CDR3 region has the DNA TGTGCCAGCAGTTTGGCCGGGGCCACGACTGAAGCTTTCTTT.

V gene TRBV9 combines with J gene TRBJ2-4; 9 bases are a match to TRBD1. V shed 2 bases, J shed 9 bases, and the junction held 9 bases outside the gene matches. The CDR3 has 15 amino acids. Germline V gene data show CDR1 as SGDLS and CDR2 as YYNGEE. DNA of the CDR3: TGTGCCAGCAGCGTTACCGGGACAGGGTCTGGCATTCAGTACTTC. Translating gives CASSVTGTGSGIQYF.

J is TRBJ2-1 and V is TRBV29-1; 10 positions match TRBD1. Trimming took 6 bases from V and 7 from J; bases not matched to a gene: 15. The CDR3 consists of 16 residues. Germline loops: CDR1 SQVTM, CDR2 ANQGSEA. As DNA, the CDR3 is TGCAGCGTGAATCGGCCGGGACAGGGGAAAGTTAATGAGCAGTTCTTC. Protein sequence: CSVNRPGQGKVNEQFF.

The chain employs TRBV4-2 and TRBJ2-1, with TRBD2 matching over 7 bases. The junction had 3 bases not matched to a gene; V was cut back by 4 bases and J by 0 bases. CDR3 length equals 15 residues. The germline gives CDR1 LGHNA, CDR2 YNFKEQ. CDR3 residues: CASSRGGLSYNEQFF. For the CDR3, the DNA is TGTGCCAGCAGCCGGGGGGGACTCTCCTACAATGAGCAGTTCTTC.

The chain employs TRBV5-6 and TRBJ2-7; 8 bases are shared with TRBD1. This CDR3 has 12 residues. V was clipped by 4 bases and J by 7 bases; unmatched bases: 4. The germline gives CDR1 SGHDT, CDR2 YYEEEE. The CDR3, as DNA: TGTGCCAGCAGCAGGACAGGGAGGGAGCAGTACTTC. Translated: CASSRTGREQYF.

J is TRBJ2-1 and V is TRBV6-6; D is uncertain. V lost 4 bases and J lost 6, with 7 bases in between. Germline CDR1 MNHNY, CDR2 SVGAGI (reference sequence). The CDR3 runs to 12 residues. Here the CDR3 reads CASSSSVNEQFF. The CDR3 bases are TGTGCCAGCAGTTCTTCAGTCAATGAGCAGTTCTTC.

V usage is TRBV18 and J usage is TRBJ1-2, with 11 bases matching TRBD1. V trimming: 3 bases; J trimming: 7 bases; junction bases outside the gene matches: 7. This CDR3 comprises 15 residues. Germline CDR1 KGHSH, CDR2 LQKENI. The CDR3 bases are TGTGCCAGCTCACCCCGGGACAGGGGGTCTCTTGGCTACACCTTC. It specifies CASSPRDRGSLGYTF.